One sample yielded the 3 T cell receptor beta chains listed below, sequenced in a study of cytomegalovirus exposure and HLA in healthy donors. PCR employed 60 Vbeta and 13 Jbeta primers. Only in-frame clones appear in the TCRdb table, and some are missing; sequencing was by immunoSEQ multiplex PCR. The repertoire holds 160,000 or so clones, with 81% as singletons. Sequenced material: PBMCs. These receptors came from a man aged 45-65 years in good health and CMV-seropositive.

Written as DNA, the CDR3 is TGCGCCAGCAGTCCTACTCCCTCCGGGACTCTTAACACCGGGGAGCTGTTTTTT. Translation: CASSPTPSGTLNTGELFF. The rearrangement uses TRBV5-1 and TRBJ2-2, with D tentatively TRBD2 (6 bases). This CDR3 spans 18 amino acids. Germline V gene lookup returns CDR1 SGHRS and CDR2 YFSETQ. The V end lost 5 bases, the J end lost 2 bases, and 22 bases lay between the germline ends.

CDR3: CASSRENTEAFF. CDR3 coding DNA: TGTGCCAGCAGCCGGGAGAACACTGAAGCTTTCTTT. V usage is TRBV2 and J usage is TRBJ1-1, with no clear D. This CDR3 contains 12 residues. The V end lost 6 bases, the J end lost 1 base, and 6 bases lay between the germline ends. Germline assignment: CDR1 SNHLY and CDR2 FYNNEI.

The rearrangement joins TRBV28 to TRBJ1-6; D not resolved. Germline V gene data show CDR1 as MDHEN and CDR2 as SYDVKM. V was shortened by 4 bases and J by 7 bases, with 11 bases between the two germline ends. The CDR3 spans 14 residues. This CDR3 reads CASSSPGGNSPLHF. DNA of the CDR3: TGTGCCAGCAGTTCCCCGGGTGGCAATTCACCCCTCCACTTT.